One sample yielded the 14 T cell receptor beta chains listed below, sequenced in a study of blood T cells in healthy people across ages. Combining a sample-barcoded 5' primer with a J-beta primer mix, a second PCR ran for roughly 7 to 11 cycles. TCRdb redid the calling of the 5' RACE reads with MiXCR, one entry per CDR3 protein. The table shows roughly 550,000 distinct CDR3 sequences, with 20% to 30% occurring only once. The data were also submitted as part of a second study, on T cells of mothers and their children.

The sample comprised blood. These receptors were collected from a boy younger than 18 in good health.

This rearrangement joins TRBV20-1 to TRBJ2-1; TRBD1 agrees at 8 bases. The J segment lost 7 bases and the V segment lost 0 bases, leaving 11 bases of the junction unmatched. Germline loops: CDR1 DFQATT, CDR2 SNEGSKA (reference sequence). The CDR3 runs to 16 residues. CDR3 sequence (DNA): TGCAGTGCTAGAGATCCCGGGACAGGAAAGGGAAATGAGCAGTTCTTC. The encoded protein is CSARDPGTGKGNEQFF.

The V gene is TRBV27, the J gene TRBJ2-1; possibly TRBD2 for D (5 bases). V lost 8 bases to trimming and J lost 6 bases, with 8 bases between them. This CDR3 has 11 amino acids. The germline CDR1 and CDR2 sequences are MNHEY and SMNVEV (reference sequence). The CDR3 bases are TGTGCCAGCCTAGCCTGCAATGAGCAGTTCTTC. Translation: CASLACNEQFF.

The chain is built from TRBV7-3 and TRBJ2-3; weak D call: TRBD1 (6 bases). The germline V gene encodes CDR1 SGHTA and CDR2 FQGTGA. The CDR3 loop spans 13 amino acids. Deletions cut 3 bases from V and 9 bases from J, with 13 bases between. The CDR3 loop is CASSLNRVGTQYF. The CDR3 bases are TGTGCCAGCAGCTTGAACAGGGTTGGGACGCAGTATTTT.

CDR3 coding DNA: TGTGCCAGCAGTTGGACTAGTGGAAACGAGCAGTACTTC. This encodes CASSWTSGNEQYF. The genes are TRBV27 and TRBJ2-7, with TRBD2 matching over 7 bases. Germline V gives CDR1 MNHEY, CDR2 SMNVEV (reference sequence). The CDR3 sequence is 13 residues long. J gave up 5 bases and V 4 bases, and 5 bases lay outside the gene matches.

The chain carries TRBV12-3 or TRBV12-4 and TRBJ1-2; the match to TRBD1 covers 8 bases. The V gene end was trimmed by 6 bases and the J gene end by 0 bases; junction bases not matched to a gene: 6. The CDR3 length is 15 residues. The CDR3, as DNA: TGTGCCAGCAGCAACCCGGGACAGGCTAACTATGGCTACACCTTC. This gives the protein CASSNPGQANYGYTF.

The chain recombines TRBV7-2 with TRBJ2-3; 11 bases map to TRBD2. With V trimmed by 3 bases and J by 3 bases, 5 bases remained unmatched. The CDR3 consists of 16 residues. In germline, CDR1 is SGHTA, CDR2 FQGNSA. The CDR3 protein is CASSFSGRARTDTQYF. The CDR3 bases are TGTGCCAGCAGCTTTAGCGGGAGGGCGCGGACAGATACGCAGTATTTT.

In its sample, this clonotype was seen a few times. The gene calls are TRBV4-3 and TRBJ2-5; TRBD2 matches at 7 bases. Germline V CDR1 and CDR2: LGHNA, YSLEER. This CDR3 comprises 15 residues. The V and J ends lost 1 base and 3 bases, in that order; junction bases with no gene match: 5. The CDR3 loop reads CASSQVESGKETQYF. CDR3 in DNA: TGCGCCAGCAGCCAAGTCGAGAGCGGGAAAGAGACCCAGTACTTC.

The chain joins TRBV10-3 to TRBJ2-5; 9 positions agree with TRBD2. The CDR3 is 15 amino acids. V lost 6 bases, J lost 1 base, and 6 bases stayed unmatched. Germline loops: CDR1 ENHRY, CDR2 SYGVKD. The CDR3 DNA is TGTGCCATCAGAAGCGGGGGGCCCTTCCAAGAGACCCAGTACTTC. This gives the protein CAIRSGGPFQETQYF.

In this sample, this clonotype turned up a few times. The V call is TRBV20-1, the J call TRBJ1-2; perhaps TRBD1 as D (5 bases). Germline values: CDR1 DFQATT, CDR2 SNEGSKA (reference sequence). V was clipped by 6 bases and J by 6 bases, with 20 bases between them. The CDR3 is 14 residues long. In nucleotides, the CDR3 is TGCAGTGCCAGAAACGTTATGGGGGAAGATGGCTACACCTTC. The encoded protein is CSARNVMGEDGYTF.

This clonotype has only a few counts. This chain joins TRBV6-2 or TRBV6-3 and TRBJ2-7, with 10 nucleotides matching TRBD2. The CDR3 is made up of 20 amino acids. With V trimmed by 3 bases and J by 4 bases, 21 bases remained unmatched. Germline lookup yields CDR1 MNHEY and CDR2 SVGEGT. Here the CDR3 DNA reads TGTGCCAGCAGTTATCAAGGACTAGCGGAGGGAACGGGAATGGCTTACGAGCAGTACTTC. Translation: CASSYQGLAEGTGMAYEQYF.

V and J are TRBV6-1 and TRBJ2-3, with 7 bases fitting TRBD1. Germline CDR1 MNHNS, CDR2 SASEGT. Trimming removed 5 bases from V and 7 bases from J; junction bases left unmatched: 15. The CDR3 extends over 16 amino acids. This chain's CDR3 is CASSPRKQGRHHTQYF. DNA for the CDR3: TGTGCCAGCAGTCCCCGAAAACAGGGGCGTCATCATACGCAGTATTTT.

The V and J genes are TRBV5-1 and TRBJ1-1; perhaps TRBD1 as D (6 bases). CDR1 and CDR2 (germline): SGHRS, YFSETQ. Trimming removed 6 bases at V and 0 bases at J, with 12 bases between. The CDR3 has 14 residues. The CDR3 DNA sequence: TGCGCCAGCAATCCCGGGACACTGAACACTGAAGCTTTCTTT. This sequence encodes CASNPGTLNTEAFF.

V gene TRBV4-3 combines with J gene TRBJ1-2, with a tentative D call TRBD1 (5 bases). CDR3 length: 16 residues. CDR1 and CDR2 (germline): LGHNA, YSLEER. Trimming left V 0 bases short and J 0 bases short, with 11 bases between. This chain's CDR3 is CASSQEWGIANYGYTF. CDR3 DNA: TGCGCCAGCAGCCAAGAATGGGGGATAGCTAACTATGGCTACACCTTC.

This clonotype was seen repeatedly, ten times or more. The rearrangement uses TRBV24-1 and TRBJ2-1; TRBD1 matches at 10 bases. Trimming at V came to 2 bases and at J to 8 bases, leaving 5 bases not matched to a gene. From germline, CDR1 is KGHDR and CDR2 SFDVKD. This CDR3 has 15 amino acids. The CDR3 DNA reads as TGTGCCACCAGTGATTGGGACAGGGGCGTGGATGAGCAGTTCTTC. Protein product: CATSDWDRGVDEQFF.